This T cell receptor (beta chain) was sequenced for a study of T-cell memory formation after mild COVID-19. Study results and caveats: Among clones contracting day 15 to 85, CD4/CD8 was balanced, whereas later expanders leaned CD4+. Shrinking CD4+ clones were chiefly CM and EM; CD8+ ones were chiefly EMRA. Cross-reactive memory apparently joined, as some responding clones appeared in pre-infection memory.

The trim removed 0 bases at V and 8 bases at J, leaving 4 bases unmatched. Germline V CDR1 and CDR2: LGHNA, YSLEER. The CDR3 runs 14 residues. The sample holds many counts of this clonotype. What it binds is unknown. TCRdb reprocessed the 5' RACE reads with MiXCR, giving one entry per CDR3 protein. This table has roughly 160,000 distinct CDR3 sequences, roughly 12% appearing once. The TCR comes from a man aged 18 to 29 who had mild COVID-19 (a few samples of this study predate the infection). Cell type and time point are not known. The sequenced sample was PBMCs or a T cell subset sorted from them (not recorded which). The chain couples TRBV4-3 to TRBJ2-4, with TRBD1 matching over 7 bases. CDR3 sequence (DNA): TGCGCCAGCAGCCAAGAAACAGGGGCCCACATTCAGTACTTC. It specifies CASSQETGAHIQYF.